The source of this T cell receptor (beta chain) is a study of beta chain features in type 1 diabetes. Sampling consisted of one heparinised blood draw per donor, averaging roughly 110 mL. Expressed TCRB transcripts got sequenced, as all isolated RNA was reverse transcribed. Mean read depth for naive, central memory and regulatory T cell samples was 3 million to 4.5 million reads. The assay was immunoSEQ multiplex PCR, and TCRdb's table has in-frame clones only and misses some. Counted here are about 400,000 clones, around an eighth occurring once; the ten biggest clones make up about 0.01%. Study-wide findings and caveats: Across patients, naive, central memory and Treg TCRB repertoires exhibited apparently greater similarity than was observed across healthy donors. TCRB CDR3s were moderately but significantly shorter in Type 1 diabetes patients in all four CD4+ subsets.

This CDR3 has 17 amino acids. Deletions cut 3 bases from V and 0 bases from J, with 16 bases between. Germline CDR1 SGDLS, CDR2 YYNGEE. This clone was detected a few times. Its antigen is not known. The rearrangement joins TRBV9 to TRBJ2-1, with D perhaps TRBD2 (7 bases). Sequencing used naive CD4+ T cells from blood. The receptor's source is a young woman with type 1 diabetes. CDR3 nucleotide sequence: TGTGCCAGCAGCGGACCGGGGGGCCTTAGCTCCTACAATGAGCAGTTCTTC. As protein: CASSGPGGLSSYNEQFF.